This T cell receptor beta chain was captured in a study of blood T cell repertoires in COVID-19. Looking at the study overall: Acute-phase and convalescent COVID-19 samples originated in the United States, Italy and Spain.

The V and J ends lost 7 bases and 4 bases respectively, with 14 bases between them. The germline CDR1 and CDR2 sequences are MDHEN and SYDVKM. The CDR3 is 14 amino acids. Measured with immunoSEQ multiplex PCR; TCRdb has only the in-frame clones, and not every one. The data contain about 280,000 clones, 88% of them seen just once; the ten biggest clones take up roughly 12%. The clonotype comes from a woman aged 30 to 39 with COVID-19, enrolled during active disease. The material sequenced was peripheral blood. This sequence joins TRBV28 and TRBJ2-1; no definite D call. For the CDR3, the DNA is TGTGCCAGCATTCTTACCGGTAGATACAATGAGCAGTTCTTC. This gives the protein CASILTGRYNEQFF.